The 10 T cell receptor beta chains in this list originate from one sample, sequenced in a study of T cells after yellow fever vaccination. Via MiXCR, TCRdb re-called the 5' RACE reads, giving one row per CDR3 protein. This repertoire shows 300,000 to 400,000 distinct CDR3 sequences, roughly an eighth found once; its top ten account for 2.5% to 4%. This material consisted of CD4+ T cells sorted from PBMCs, taken 15 days after the yellow fever booster vaccination. The source is a man younger than 35 who received the YFV17D yellow fever vaccine.

Only a few counts were recorded for this clonotype. This sequence joins TRBV6-1 and TRBJ1-3; D not certain. CDR3 size: 15 residues. Germline V gene data show CDR1 as MNHNS and CDR2 as SASEGT. V dropped 9 bases and J dropped 0 bases, with 15 bases sitting between them. CDR3 DNA: TGTGCCAGTCGCCTTTTTGGAAGCTCTGGAAACACCATATATTTT. Translation gives CASRLFGSSGNTIYF.

This sequence joins TRBV29-1 and TRBJ2-7; 8 bases match TRBD1. This CDR3 has 14 amino acids. After removal of 4 bases from V and 0 bases from J, the junction contained 5 bases not matched to a gene. Germline CDR1 reads SQVTM; CDR2 reads ANQGSEA. The CDR3 protein is CSVGGQGISYEQYF. CDR3 DNA: TGCAGCGTTGGTGGACAGGGAATCTCCTACGAGCAGTACTTC.

This sequence joins TRBV5-1 and TRBJ1-1; maybe TRBD1 (5 bases). Trimming shortened V by 1 base and J by 1 base, and 11 bases separated the two germline ends. The CDR3 is made up of 15 amino acids. CDR1 and CDR2 from the germline V gene are SGHRS and YFSETQ. DNA for the CDR3: TGCGCCAGCAGCTTGACTGTTGGGGGGAACACTGAAGCTTTCTTT. It codes for CASSLTVGGNTEAFF.

A few counts support this clonotype. This chain joins TRBV5-6 and TRBJ2-5, with 11 nucleotides matching TRBD2. With 4 bases clipped from V and 7 bases from J, the junction kept 9 bases outside the gene matches. CDR1 is SGHDT and CDR2 is YYEEEE in the germline V gene. The CDR3 runs to 15 residues. The CDR3 region is CASSPTSGGGGTQYF. CDR3 coding DNA: TGTGCCAGCAGCCCTACTAGCGGGGGCGGTGGGACCCAGTACTTC.

This chain connects TRBV5-1 to TRBJ1-5; 8 bases fit TRBD1. V gave up 4 bases and J gave up 6 bases; unmatched junction bases: 6. Per germline, CDR1 SGHRS and CDR2 YFSETQ. This CDR3 is built from 14 residues. The CDR3 coding sequence is TGCGCCAGCAGCCTGACAGGGGAGGGTCAGCCCCAGCATTTT. It translates to CASSLTGEGQPQHF.

In DNA form, the CDR3 reads TGTGCCAGCAGCGTAGGCTCGGACAGAGCCTACGAGCAGTACTTC. Residues: CASSVGSDRAYEQYF. The chain carries TRBV9 and TRBJ2-7; possible D gene TRBD1, 6 bases. In germline, CDR1 is SGDLS, CDR2 YYNGEE. The CDR3 is 15 residues long. V lost 0 bases and J 2 bases, leaving 12 bases between the germline ends. Combining the CDR3 with reference TRBV9 and TRBJ2-7 gives the whole variable domain DSGVTQTPKHLITATGQRVTLRCSPRSGDLSVYWYQQSLDQGLQFLIQYYNGEERAKGNILERFSAQQFPDLHSELNLSSLELGDSALYFCASSVGSDRAYEQYFGPGTRLTVT.

The sample holds many counts of this clonotype. The chain uses TRBV5-6 and TRBJ2-1; 7 bases map to TRBD2. CDR1 is SGHDT, CDR2 YYEEEE, per germline. CDR3 length: 13 residues. V dropped 1 base and J dropped 8; count of bases not matched to a gene: 3. Here the CDR3 DNA reads TGTGCCAGCAGCTTGATACGGGGGGATGAGCAGTTCTTC. Protein sequence: CASSLIRGDEQFF.

The chain employs TRBV7-2 and TRBJ2-1; tentative D call: TRBD2 (5 bases). This CDR3 is 15 amino acids long. The germline CDR1 and CDR2 sequences are SGHTA and FQGNSA. The V end was cut by 5 bases, the J end by 0 bases, with 11 bases between. This CDR3 is CASSADYSSYNEQFF. CDR3 coding DNA: TGTGCCAGCAGCGCCGACTATAGCTCCTACAATGAGCAGTTCTTC.

This clonotype was seen repeatedly, ten times or more. J is TRBJ2-7 and V is TRBV5-1; D gene uncertain. Germline V gives CDR1 SGHRS, CDR2 YFSETQ. CDR3 length: 13 amino acids. The V gene lost 3 bases and the J gene lost 3 bases, with 10 bases spanning the gap. The CDR3 sequence: CASSSESLYEQYF. As DNA, the CDR3 is TGCGCCAGCAGCTCGGAATCCCTCTACGAGCAGTACTTC.

This clonotype was found a few times. This rearrangement joins TRBV7-6 to TRBJ2-2; 9 nucleotides align to TRBD1. Germline V gene lookup returns CDR1 SGHVS and CDR2 FNYEAQ. V trimming: 3 bases; J trimming: 5 bases; junction bases outside the gene matches: 7. The CDR3 loop spans 16 amino acids. This CDR3 reads CASSLGQGIETGELFF. DNA of the CDR3: TGTGCCAGCAGCTTGGGACAGGGAATAGAAACCGGGGAGCTGTTTTTT.